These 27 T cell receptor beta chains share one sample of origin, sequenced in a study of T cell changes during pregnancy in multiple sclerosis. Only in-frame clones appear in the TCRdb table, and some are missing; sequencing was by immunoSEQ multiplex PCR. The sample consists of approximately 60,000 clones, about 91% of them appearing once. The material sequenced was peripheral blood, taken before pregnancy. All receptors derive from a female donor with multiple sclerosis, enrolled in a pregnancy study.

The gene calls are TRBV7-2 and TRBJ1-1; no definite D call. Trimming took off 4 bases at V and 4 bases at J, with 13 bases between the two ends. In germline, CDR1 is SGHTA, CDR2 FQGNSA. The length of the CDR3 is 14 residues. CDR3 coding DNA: TGTGCCAGCAGCTCCCCGGGGAGGAGCACTGAAGCTTTCTTT. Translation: CASSSPGRSTEAFF.

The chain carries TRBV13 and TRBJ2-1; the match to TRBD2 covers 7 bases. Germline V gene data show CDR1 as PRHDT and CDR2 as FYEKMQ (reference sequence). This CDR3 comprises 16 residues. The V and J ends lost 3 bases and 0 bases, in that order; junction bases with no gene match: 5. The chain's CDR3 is CASSFLGGSSYNEQFF. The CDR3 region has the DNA TGTGCCAGCAGCTTCTTGGGGGGGAGCTCCTACAATGAGCAGTTCTTC. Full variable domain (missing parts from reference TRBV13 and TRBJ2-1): AAGVIQSPRHLIKEKRETATLKCYPIPRHDTVYWYQQGPGQDPQFLISFYEKMQSDKGSIPDRFSAQQFSDYHSELNMSSLELGDSALYFCASSFLGGSSYNEQFFGPGTRLTVL.

In DNA form, the CDR3 reads TGCAGCGTTTACAGGGGGGGATTGATTGGCTACACCTTC. Its protein product is CSVYRGGLIGYTF. V gene TRBV29-1 combines with J gene TRBJ1-2; 8 bases agree with TRBD1. CDR3 size: 13 residues. The J segment lost 7 bases and the V segment lost 5 bases, leaving 9 bases of the junction unmatched. Per the germline V gene, CDR1 is SQVTM and CDR2 is ANQGSEA.

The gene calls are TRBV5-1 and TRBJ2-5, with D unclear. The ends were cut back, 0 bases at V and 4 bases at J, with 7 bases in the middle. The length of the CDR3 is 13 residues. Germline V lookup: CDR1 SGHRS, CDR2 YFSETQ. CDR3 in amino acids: CASSLDTGETQYF. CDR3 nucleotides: TGCGCCAGCAGCTTGGATACGGGAGAGACCCAGTACTTC.

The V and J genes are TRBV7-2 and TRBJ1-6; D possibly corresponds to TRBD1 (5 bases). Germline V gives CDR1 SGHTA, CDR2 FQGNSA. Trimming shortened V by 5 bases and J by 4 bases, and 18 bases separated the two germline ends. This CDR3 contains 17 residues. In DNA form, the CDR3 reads TGTGCCAGCAGCGGGGGTCCTGGGGACTCATATAATTCACCCCTCCACTTT. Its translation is CASSGGPGDSYNSPLHF.

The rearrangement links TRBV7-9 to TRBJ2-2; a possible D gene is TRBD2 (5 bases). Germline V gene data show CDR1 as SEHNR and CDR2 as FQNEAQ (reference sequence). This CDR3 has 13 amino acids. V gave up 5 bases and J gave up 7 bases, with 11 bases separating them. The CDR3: CASSRGLSGELFF. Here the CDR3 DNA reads TGTGCCAGCAGCCGCGGACTGAGCGGGGAGCTGTTTTTT.

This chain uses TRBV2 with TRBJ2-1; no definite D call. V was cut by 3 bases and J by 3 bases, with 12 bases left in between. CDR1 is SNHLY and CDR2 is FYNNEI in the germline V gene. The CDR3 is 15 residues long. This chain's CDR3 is CASSDTAADYNEQFF. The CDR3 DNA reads TGTGCCAGCAGTGATACGGCGGCCGACTACAATGAGCAGTTCTTC.

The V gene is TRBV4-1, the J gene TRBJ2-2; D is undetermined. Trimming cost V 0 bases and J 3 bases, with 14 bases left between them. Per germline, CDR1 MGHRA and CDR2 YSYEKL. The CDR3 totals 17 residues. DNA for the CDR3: TGCGCCAGCAGCCAAGAACCGGTCGCTTTCGACACCGGGGAGCTGTTTTTT. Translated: CASSQEPVAFDTGELFF.

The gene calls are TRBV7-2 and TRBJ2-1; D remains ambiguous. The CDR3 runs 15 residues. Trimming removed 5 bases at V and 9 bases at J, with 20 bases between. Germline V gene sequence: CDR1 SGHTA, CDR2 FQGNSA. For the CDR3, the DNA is TGTGCCAGCAGCCATGCTAGATCGGGTACGGGTGAGCAGTTCTTC. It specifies CASSHARSGTGEQFF.

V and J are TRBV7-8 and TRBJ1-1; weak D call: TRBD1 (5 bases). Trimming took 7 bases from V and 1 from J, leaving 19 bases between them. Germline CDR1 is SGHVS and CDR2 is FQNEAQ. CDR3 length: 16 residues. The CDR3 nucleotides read TGTGCCAGCACCTTCCTATCCCCAGGGCAGAACACTGAAGCTTTCTTT. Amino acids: CASTFLSPGQNTEAFF.

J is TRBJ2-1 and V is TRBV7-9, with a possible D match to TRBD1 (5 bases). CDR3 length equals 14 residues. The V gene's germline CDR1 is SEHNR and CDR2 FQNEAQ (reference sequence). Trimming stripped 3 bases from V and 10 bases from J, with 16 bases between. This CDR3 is CASSFPPTAGEQFF. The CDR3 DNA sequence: TGTGCCAGCAGCTTCCCCCCTACTGCAGGGGAGCAGTTCTTC.

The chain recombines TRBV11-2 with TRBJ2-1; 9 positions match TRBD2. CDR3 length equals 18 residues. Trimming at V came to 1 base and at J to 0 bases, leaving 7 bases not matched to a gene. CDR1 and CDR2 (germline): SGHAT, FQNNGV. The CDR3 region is CASSLVRLAEPSYNEQFF. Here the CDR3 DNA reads TGTGCCAGCAGCTTAGTTCGACTAGCGGAACCCTCCTACAATGAGCAGTTCTTC.

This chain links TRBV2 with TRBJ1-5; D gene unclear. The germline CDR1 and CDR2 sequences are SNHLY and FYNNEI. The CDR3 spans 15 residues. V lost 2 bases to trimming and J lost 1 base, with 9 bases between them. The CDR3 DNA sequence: TGTGCCAGCAGTGAACTGTTCCCGAGCAATCAGCCCCAGCATTTT. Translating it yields CASSELFPSNQPQHF.

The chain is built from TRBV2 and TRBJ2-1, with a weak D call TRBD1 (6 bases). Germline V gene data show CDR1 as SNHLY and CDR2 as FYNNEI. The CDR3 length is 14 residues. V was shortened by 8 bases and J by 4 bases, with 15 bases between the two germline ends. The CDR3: CASGEQGIYNEQFF. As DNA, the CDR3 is TGTGCCAGCGGGGAGCAGGGGATTTACAATGAGCAGTTCTTC.

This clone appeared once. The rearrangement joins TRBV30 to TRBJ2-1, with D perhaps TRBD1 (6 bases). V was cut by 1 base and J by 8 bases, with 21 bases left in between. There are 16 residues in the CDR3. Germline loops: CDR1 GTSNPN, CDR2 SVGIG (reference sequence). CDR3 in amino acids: CAWSALGVGAHDEQFF. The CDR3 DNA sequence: TGTGCCTGGAGTGCCCTCGGAGTGGGGGCGCACGATGAGCAGTTCTTC.

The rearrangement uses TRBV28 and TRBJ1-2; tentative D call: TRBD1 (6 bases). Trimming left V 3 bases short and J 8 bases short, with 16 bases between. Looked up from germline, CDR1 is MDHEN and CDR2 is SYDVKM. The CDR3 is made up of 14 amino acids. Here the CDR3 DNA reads TGTGCCAGCAGTTTCGAGTACAGGGCTGGGGGCTACACCTTC. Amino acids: CASSFEYRAGGYTF.

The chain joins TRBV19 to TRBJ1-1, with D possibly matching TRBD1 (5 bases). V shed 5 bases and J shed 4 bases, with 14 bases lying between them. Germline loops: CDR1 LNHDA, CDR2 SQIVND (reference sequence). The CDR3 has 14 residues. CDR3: CASSVKGRGTEAFF. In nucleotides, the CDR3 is TGTGCCAGTAGTGTAAAAGGAAGGGGCACTGAAGCTTTCTTT.

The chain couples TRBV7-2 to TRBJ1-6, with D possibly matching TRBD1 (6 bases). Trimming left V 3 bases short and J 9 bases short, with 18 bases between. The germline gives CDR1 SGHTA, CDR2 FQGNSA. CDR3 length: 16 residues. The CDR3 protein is CASSFSGEFAASPLHF. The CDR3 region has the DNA TGTGCCAGCAGCTTTTCAGGGGAGTTTGCGGCTTCACCCCTCCACTTT. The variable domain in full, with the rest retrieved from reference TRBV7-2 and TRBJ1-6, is GAGVSQSPSNKVTEKGKDVELRCDPISGHTALYWYRQSLGQGLEFLIYFQGNSAPDKSGLPSDRFSAERTGGSVSTLTIQRTQQEDSAVYLCASSFSGEFAASPLHFGNGTRLTVT.

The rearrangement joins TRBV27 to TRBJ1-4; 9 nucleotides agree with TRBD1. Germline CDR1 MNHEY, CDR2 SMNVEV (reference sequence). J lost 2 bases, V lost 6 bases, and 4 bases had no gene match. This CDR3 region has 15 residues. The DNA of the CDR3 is TGTGCCAGCAGGAAACAGGGGGCGACTAATGAAAAACTGTTTTTT. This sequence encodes CASRKQGATNEKLFF.

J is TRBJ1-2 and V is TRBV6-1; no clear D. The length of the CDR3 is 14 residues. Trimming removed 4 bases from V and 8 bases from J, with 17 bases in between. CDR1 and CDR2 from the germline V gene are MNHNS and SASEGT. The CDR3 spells CASSGTISTPGYTF. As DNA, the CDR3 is TGTGCCAGCAGTGGAACTATTTCCACGCCGGGCTACACCTTC.

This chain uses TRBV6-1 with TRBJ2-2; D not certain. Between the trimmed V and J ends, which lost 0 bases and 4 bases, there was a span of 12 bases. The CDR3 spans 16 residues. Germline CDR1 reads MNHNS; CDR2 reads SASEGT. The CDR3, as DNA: TGTGCCAGCAGTGAAGCGGGTAGCTGGGTCACCGGGGAGCTGTTTTTT. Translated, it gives CASSEAGSWVTGELFF.

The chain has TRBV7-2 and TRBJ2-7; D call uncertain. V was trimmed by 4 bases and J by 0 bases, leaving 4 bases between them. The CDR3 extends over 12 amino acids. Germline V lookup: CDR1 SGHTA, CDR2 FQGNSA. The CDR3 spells CASSSHSYEQYF. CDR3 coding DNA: TGTGCCAGCAGCTCACACTCCTACGAGCAGTACTTC.

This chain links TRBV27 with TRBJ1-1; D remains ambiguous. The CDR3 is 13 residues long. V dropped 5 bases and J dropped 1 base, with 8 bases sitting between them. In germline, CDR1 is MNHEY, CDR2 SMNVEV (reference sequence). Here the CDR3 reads CASSIGGNTEAFF. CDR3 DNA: TGTGCCAGCAGTATCGGTGGGAACACTGAAGCTTTCTTT.

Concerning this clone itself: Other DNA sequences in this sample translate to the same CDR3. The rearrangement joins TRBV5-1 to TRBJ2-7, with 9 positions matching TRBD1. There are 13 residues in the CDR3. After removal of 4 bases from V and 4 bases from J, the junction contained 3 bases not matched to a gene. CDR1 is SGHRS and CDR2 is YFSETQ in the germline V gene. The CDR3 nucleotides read TGCGCCAGCAGCGGGACAGGGTCATACGAGCAGTACTTC. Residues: CASSGTGSYEQYF.

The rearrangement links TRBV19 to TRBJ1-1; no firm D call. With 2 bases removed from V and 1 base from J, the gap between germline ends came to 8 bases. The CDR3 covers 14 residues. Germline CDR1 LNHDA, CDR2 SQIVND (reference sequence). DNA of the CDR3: TGTGCCAGTAGTATACTAGCCTCGAACACTGAAGCTTTCTTT. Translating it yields CASSILASNTEAFF.

Here the CDR3 DNA reads TGTGCCAGTAAGATACAGGGGGCGGCTTTACACGGCTACACCTTC. It codes for CASKIQGAALHGYTF. The chain has TRBV19 and TRBJ1-2; 9 bases align to TRBD1. V gave up 7 bases and J gave up 8 bases; unmatched junction bases: 14. This CDR3 comprises 15 residues. CDR1 and CDR2 from the germline V gene are LNHDA and SQIVND (reference sequence).

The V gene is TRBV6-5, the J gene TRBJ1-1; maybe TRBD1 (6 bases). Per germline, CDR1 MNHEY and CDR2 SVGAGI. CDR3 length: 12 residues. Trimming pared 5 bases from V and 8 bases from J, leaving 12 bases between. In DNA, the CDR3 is TGTGCCAGCAGTCTGGACAGCCGAGAAGCTTTCTTT. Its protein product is CASSLDSREAFF.